The entry below describes one T cell receptor beta chain. Its antigen remains unidentified. Within one base of it there is no much larger clone, and no base qualities were kept. TCRbeta CDR3 regions were amplified from genomic DNA by means of the immunoSEQ Assay, a bias-controlled multiplex PCR. The authors' analysis ran thus. The number of nucleated cells in each sample was estimated from the amplification of reference gene primers within the assay. To quantify the absolute abundance of each unique TCRbeta CDR3 rearrangement, sequence reads were collapsed and filtered. Productive Simpson clonality was computed per sample as the square root of Simpson's diversity index over productive rearrangements. The immuneACCESS repertoire file appears here via TCRdb, limited to in-frame rearrangements. These files lack a portion of the clones; in checked studies, under half of the deficit traces to unresolved V genes, and the cause of the others is not known. The D gene and trimming were derived from the DNA, and the V and J assignments and clone size from that table. The sample data list around 380,000 clones, and 81% of these were observed just once. More than 1% of the sample goes to the ten largest clones.

The collaborating institutions used their own protocols to collect whole blood in K2EDTA tubes. For TCRbeta analysis, collaborators shipped samples as frozen whole blood, isolated PBMCs, or DNA extracted from either of those sample types. From the cysteine up to the phenylalanine, the CDR3 has a length of 15 residues. This entry keeps only the CDR3 DNA: 45 bases, framed from base 1. Germline trimming: 4 bases from V, 2 bases from J; junction bases outside gene matches: 6. Reading the germline V gene gives CDR1 MDHEN and CDR2 SYDVKM. This entry is derived from a study of blood T cell repertoires in COVID-19 (dated by TCRdb to about 2020). In the study overall: Samples from collaborators originated in the United States, Italy and Spain and spanned both the acute and convalescent phases of COVID-19. The material from the prospective study consisted of cDNA or gDNA derived from T cells, B-cell-depleted T cells, or PBMCs. The dataset comprised deeply sampled blood TCRbeta repertoires from subjects exposed to, actively infected with, or recovered from COVID-19. The repertoires were released in a freely available public database meant as a resource for research on the immune response to SARS-CoV-2. The samples were drawn from two sources: the first 160 participants of the ongoing ImmuneRACE study, and 1,200 or so subjects contributed by 6 global collaborators. Sample metadata almost always included a de-identified subject ID, COVID-19 status, age in years and sex. HLA class I and class II types, where available, came from metadata supplied by the sample provider rather than from assay-based typing. On the study overall, not on this receptor specifically: The amount of clinical and demographic metadata varied by source and participant and was provided uncurated.

Sequenced input: peripheral blood. This receptor was taken from a human donor with acute or convalescent COVID-19. The donor label of this sample is uncertain. The chain uses TRBV28 and TRBJ1-2; the central 8 bases match TRBD1. The CDR3: CASSSRGRTNYGYTF. The nucleotide sequence reads as follows: TGTGCCAGCAGTTCCAGGGGGCGGACCAACTATGGCTACACCTTC.